This record covers a single T cell receptor (beta chain). The data are from a study of blood T cell repertoires in COVID-19. For the study at large: Spain, Italy and the United States supplied samples that represented acute and convalescent COVID-19. T cells, B-cell-depleted T cells, or PBMCs provided the cDNA or gDNA that served as material.

Original methodology: Estimation of nucleated cell counts was performed using reference gene primer amplification. Using immunoSEQ multiplex PCR, the repertoire was profiled, and TCRdb retains in-frame clones only, with some absent. Clone size and the V and J calls come from that table; the DNA yielded D and trimming. The data hold about 190,000 clones, with 80% observed a single time. The CDR3 length is 17 residues. V lost 0 bases, J lost 4 bases, and 10 bases stayed unmatched. The germline V gene has CDR1 LGHNA and CDR2 YNFKEQ. The chain carries TRBV4-2 and TRBJ2-3; 7 nucleotides match TRBD2. Specimen: peripheral blood. This TCR was recovered from a man between 60 and 70 years old with acute or convalescent COVID-19. The CDR3 spells CASSQDGTSGGSDTQYF. DNA for the CDR3: TGTGCCAGCAGCCAAGATGGAACCTCGGGGGGATCAGATACGCAGTATTTT.